Listed here are 27 T cell receptor beta chains from one sample, sequenced in a study of T cell responses to AZD1222 COVID-19 vaccine. Libraries were prepared by immunoSEQ multiplex PCR; TCRdb keeps only in-frame clonotypes and omits some of them. The table shows approximately 160,000 clones, with over 75% occurring only once. Sequences were derived from peripheral blood, sampled on day 0 of AZD1222 vaccination. All receptors derive from an adult in good health.

This clone appeared a few times. The genes are TRBV11-2 and TRBJ1-5; D is ambiguous. V lost 0 bases, J lost 1 base, and 7 bases lay in between. The germline gives CDR1 SGHAT, CDR2 FQNNGV. The CDR3 is 15 amino acids. The CDR3 coding sequence is TGTGCCAGCAGCTTAGACGGGAAAAGCAATCAGCCCCAGCATTTT. Translating gives CASSLDGKSNQPQHF.

The chain recombines TRBV7-9 with TRBJ1-1; no clear D. Between the trimmed V and J ends, which lost 1 base and 10 bases, there was a span of 13 bases. The CDR3 runs to 13 residues. The germline CDR1 and CDR2 sequences are SEHNR and FQNEAQ (reference sequence). Here the CDR3 DNA reads TGTGCCAGCAGCTTAGTGGCGGGGTTCGCAGCTTTCTTT. Translating it yields CASSLVAGFAAFF.

The chain joins TRBV2 to TRBJ2-1, with D perhaps TRBD1 (6 bases). The V end was cut by 6 bases, the J end by 7 bases, with 19 bases between. CDR1 SNHLY and CDR2 FYNNEI come from the germline V gene. The CDR3 is 15 residues long. The CDR3 DNA reads as TGTGCCAGCAGGCTTCCTTCATGGCAGGGGAATGAGCAGTTCTTC. It translates to CASRLPSWQGNEQFF.

The V and J genes are TRBV11-2 and TRBJ1-2, with D perhaps matching TRBD1 (5 bases). Trimming took 3 bases from V and 1 from J, leaving 9 bases between them. The CDR3 runs to 14 residues. CDR1 SGHAT and CDR2 FQNNGV come from the germline V gene. The CDR3 DNA follows: TGTGCCAGCAGCTTGGGGGGAGGTAACTATGGCTACACCTTC. Translation gives CASSLGGGNYGYTF. Together with reference TRBV11-2 and TRBJ1-2, the CDR3 gives the full variable domain: EAGVAQSPRYKIIEKRQSVAFWCNPISGHATLYWYQQILGQGPKLLIQFQNNGVVDDSQLPKDRFSAERLKGVDSTLKIQPAKLEDSAVYLCASSLGGGNYGYTFGSGTRLTVV.

The CDR3 loop is CASSPGLAGGKQFF. The DNA for the CDR3 is TGTGCCAGTAGCCCGGGACTAGCGGGGGGGAAGCAGTTCTTC. V gene TRBV19 combines with J gene TRBJ2-1; 16 bases are a match to TRBD2. V shed 6 bases, J shed 11 bases, and the junction held 4 bases outside the gene matches. The CDR3 covers 14 residues. In germline, CDR1 is LNHDA, CDR2 SQIVND (reference sequence).

CDR3 sequence reads: CASSPPDRVGGYTF. CDR3 nucleotides: TGTGCCAGCAGCCCCCCAGACAGGGTGGGTGGCTACACCTTC. The chain carries TRBV5-4 and TRBJ1-2; 7 bases match TRBD1. The CDR3 has 14 amino acids. J was trimmed by 7 bases and V by 4 bases; bases with no gene match: 10. Looked up from germline, CDR1 is SGHNT and CDR2 is YYREEE (reference sequence).

The chain employs TRBV10-3 and TRBJ2-7; D possibly corresponds to TRBD1 (5 bases). Germline assignment: CDR1 ENHRY and CDR2 SYGVKD. The CDR3 sequence is 16 residues long. Trimming shortened V by 3 bases and J by 0 bases, and 15 bases separated the two germline ends. CDR3 region: CAISDVDRRSSYEQYF. In DNA, the CDR3 is TGTGCCATCAGTGACGTAGACAGAAGGAGCTCCTACGAGCAGTACTTC.

The table lists this clone with a few counts. J is TRBJ1-2 and V is TRBV6-5; D is ambiguous. CDR1 and CDR2 from the germline V gene are MNHEY and SVGAGI. The V end lost 2 bases, the J end lost 8 bases, and 12 bases lay between the germline ends. The length of the CDR3 is 13 residues. The DNA of the CDR3 is TGTGCCAGCAGTTACGACCGCGGGTTAGGCTACACCTTC. Its protein product is CASSYDRGLGYTF.

The chain employs TRBV7-2 and TRBJ2-7; D is ambiguous. CDR3 length: 15 amino acids. Germline loops: CDR1 SGHTA, CDR2 FQGNSA. V gave up 0 bases and J gave up 7 bases, with 16 bases separating them. CDR3 loop: CASSLAVAGAGEQYF. Here the CDR3 DNA reads TGTGCCAGCAGCTTAGCGGTAGCCGGCGCTGGGGAGCAGTACTTC.

The genes are TRBV11-2 and TRBJ1-5; D call uncertain. V was trimmed by 0 bases and J by 0 bases, leaving 6 bases between them. The V gene's germline CDR1 is SGHAT and CDR2 FQNNGV. This CDR3 is built from 15 residues. The CDR3 here is CASSLDLYSNQPQHF. The CDR3 nucleotides are TGTGCCAGCAGCTTAGATTTATATAGCAATCAGCCCCAGCATTTT.

The CDR3 sequence is CASSLAGKNYGYTF. CDR3 nucleotides: TGTGCCAGCAGCTTAGCAGGGAAGAACTATGGCTACACCTTC. The chain links TRBV7-2 to TRBJ1-2, with no clear D. The CDR3 consists of 14 residues. V shed 0 bases and J shed 2 bases, with 7 bases lying between them. CDR1 SGHTA and CDR2 FQGNSA come from the germline V gene.

The rearrangement uses TRBV15 and TRBJ2-3, with D perhaps TRBD1 (6 bases). From germline, CDR1 is LNHNV and CDR2 YYDKDF (reference sequence). The CDR3 has 12 residues. The V gene lost 5 bases and the J gene lost 4 bases, with 7 bases spanning the gap. Here the CDR3 DNA reads TGTGCCACCAGCGGGGGCCCAGATACGCAGTATTTT. Amino acids: CATSGGPDTQYF.

The chain joins TRBV27 to TRBJ1-2; the D is unclear. Germline V lookup: CDR1 MNHEY, CDR2 SMNVEV (reference sequence). The CDR3 consists of 14 residues. V was cut by 5 bases and J by 3 bases, with 13 bases left in between. In DNA form, the CDR3 reads TGTGCCAGCAGTCCGGGTTCGAGGTACTATGGCTACACCTTC. Its protein is CASSPGSRYYGYTF.

In DNA form, the CDR3 reads TGTGCCAGCAGCCCGCAAGGAGGGGGCACTGAAGCTTTCTTT. The encoded protein is CASSPQGGGTEAFF. The chain employs TRBV16 and TRBJ1-1; D perhaps matches TRBD1 (6 bases). V was pared by 4 bases and J by 4 bases, with 13 bases between. The CDR3 contains 14 residues. Germline CDR1 KGHSY, CDR2 FQNENV.

The J gene is TRBJ2-5, the V gene TRBV12-3 or TRBV12-4; D not certain. This CDR3 comprises 12 residues. The germline V and J ends were trimmed by 7 bases and 5 bases, with 11 bases remaining between them. The CDR3 loop reads CASKTEKETQYF. The CDR3 nucleotides are TGTGCCAGCAAAACTGAAAAGGAGACCCAGTACTTC.

J is TRBJ2-5 and V is TRBV5-1, with D unclear. The germline CDR1 and CDR2 sequences are SGHRS and YFSETQ. V was cut by 0 bases and J by 2 bases, with 8 bases left in between. CDR3 length: 14 residues. CDR3 protein: CASSLVAAQETQYF. The CDR3 nucleotides read TGCGCCAGCAGCTTGGTGGCAGCTCAAGAGACCCAGTACTTC.

V usage is TRBV19 and J usage is TRBJ2-7; D could derive from TRBD1 or TRBD2 (5 bases each). Deletions cut 1 base from V and 5 bases from J, with 15 bases between. CDR1 LNHDA and CDR2 SQIVND come from the germline V gene (reference sequence). CDR3 length: 15 residues. The DNA for the CDR3 is TGTGCCAGTAGTATAGGAGGGGCGCAAATCGACGAGCAGTACTTC. Translated, it gives CASSIGGAQIDEQYF.

V usage is TRBV5-6 and J usage is TRBJ1-6, with 8 bases aligning to TRBD1. CDR1 and CDR2 (germline): SGHDT, YYEEEE. The CDR3 has 18 residues. V was clipped by 4 bases and J by 10 bases; unmatched bases: 19. The CDR3 region is CASSPDRGRTQSRSPLHF. As DNA, the CDR3 is TGTGCCAGCAGCCCCGACAGGGGTAGAACTCAAAGTAGGTCACCCCTCCACTTT.

The V and J genes are TRBV10-3 and TRBJ2-6; 8 positions match TRBD1. Trimming took 2 bases from V and 2 from J; bases not matched to a gene: 5. Germline V gives CDR1 ENHRY, CDR2 SYGVKD. This CDR3 contains 17 residues. DNA of the CDR3: TGTGCCATCAGTGAGGACAGGGGTGGAGCTGGGGCCAACGTCCTGACTTTC. Its translation: CAISEDRGGAGANVLTF.

The chain joins TRBV19 to TRBJ1-4; 8 positions agree with TRBD1. Germline lookup yields CDR1 LNHDA and CDR2 SQIVND (reference sequence). The CDR3 spans 17 residues. The junction had 11 bases not matched to a gene; V was cut back by 6 bases and J by 2 bases. The CDR3 coding sequence is TGTGCCAGTAGCCGCTGGACAGGGCAGGCGACTAATGAAAAACTGTTTTTT. Its translation: CASSRWTGQATNEKLFF.

The rearrangement links TRBV15 to TRBJ2-5; D is possibly TRBD1 (6 bases). Germline values: CDR1 LNHNV, CDR2 YYDKDF (reference sequence). This CDR3 has 17 amino acids. Deletions cut 0 bases from V and 5 bases from J, with 19 bases between. The chain's CDR3 is CATSRDRGQFGAETQYF. DNA of the CDR3: TGTGCCACCAGCAGAGATCGAGGACAGTTCGGAGCCGAGACCCAGTACTTC.

The chain employs TRBV20-1 and TRBJ2-3, with D possibly matching TRBD2 (5 bases). V shed 3 bases and J shed 11 bases, with 21 bases lying between them. There are 14 residues in the CDR3. The germline gives CDR1 DFQATT, CDR2 SNEGSKA (reference sequence). CDR3 loop: CSASGEPPVEGQYF. As DNA, the CDR3 is TGCAGTGCTAGTGGCGAACCCCCGGTAGAGGGGCAGTATTTT.

The CDR3 here is CASSFLERGASDTQYF. Written as DNA, the CDR3 is TGTGCCAGCAGTTTTCTGGAGCGGGGGGCCTCAGATACGCAGTATTTT. This chain connects TRBV27 to TRBJ2-3, with TRBD2 matching over 9 bases. The V gene's germline CDR1 is MNHEY and CDR2 SMNVEV (reference sequence). There are 16 residues in the CDR3. The V gene end was trimmed by 3 bases and the J gene end by 4 bases; junction bases not matched to a gene: 8.

V and J are TRBV7-9 and TRBJ2-3; TRBD1 agrees at 7 bases. This CDR3 has 15 amino acids. In germline, CDR1 is SEHNR, CDR2 FQNEAQ (reference sequence). V shed 2 bases, J shed 5 bases, and the junction held 7 bases outside the gene matches. The CDR3 sequence is CASSLRGGREDTQYF. CDR3 coding DNA: TGTGCCAGCAGCTTACGAGGGGGCCGGGAAGATACGCAGTATTTT.

The chain links TRBV9 to TRBJ2-6; D remains ambiguous. The CDR3 spans 13 residues. CDR1 and CDR2 (germline): SGDLS, YYNGEE. V lost 3 bases and J lost 0, with 1 base in between. Here the CDR3 reads CASSDSGANVLTF. The CDR3 nucleotides are TGTGCCAGCAGCGACTCTGGGGCCAACGTCCTGACTTTC. Looking up the rest from reference TRBV9 and TRBJ2-6 gives the full variable domain: DSGVTQTPKHLITATGQRVTLRCSPRSGDLSVYWYQQSLDQGLQFLIQYYNGEERAKGNILERFSAQQFPDLHSELNLSSLELGDSALYFCASSDSGANVLTFGAGSRLTVL.

The DNA for the CDR3 is TGTGCCAGCAGCGTAGCGAGTGGGGGCGAGCAGTACTTC. Its translation is CASSVASGGEQYF. The rearrangement joins TRBV9 to TRBJ2-7; perhaps D is TRBD1 or TRBD2 (5 bases each). Germline CDR1 is SGDLS and CDR2 is YYNGEE. V dropped 0 bases and J dropped 6 bases, with 10 bases sitting between them. This CDR3 has 13 residues.

This clone was counted between two and nine times. The chain recombines TRBV7-2 with TRBJ2-2; TRBD2 is a possible D gene (6 bases). CDR3 size: 14 residues. Germline V gene lookup returns CDR1 SGHTA and CDR2 FQGNSA. V gave up 1 base and J gave up 7 bases, with 10 bases separating them. As DNA, the CDR3 is TGTGCCAGCAGCTTAGGGAGGGCTGGCGGGGAGCTGTTTTTT. Protein sequence: CASSLGRAGGELFF.